A selection of T cell receptor beta chains follows, all from one sample in a study of cytomegalovirus exposure and HLA in healthy donors. The repertoire was sequenced with immunoSEQ multiplex PCR; TCRdb's copy has only in-frame clones and lacks some. The sample has more than 85,000 clones; 75% to 90% are singletons. Input material: PBMCs. These receptors were obtained from a man between 35 and 55 years old in good health and CMV-seronegative. Both conserved end residues are part of each CDR3. The D gene is left open where the match is weak. Clone size is given for some rows only: seen once, a few or many times, or a class if the clone is expanded.

>TRBJ1-5|few|TRBV5-6|.
CASSKKWGGIGNQPQHF
TGTGCCAGCAGCAAGAAGTGGGGGGGAATTGGCAATCAGCCCCAGCATTTT
>TRBJ2-1|.|TRBV18|.
CASSPTQRNGEQFF
TGTGCCAGCTCACCAACGCAGAGGAACGGGGAGCAGTTCTTC
>TRBJ1-1|.|TRBV6-1|TRBD1
CASRGTDGNTEAFF
TGTGCCAGCAGGGGGACAGATGGTAACACTGAAGCTTTCTTT
>TRBJ1-1|.|TRBV28|.
CASHKGEFTEAFF
TGTGCCAGCCATAAGGGGGAGTTTACTGAAGCTTTCTTT
>TRBJ1-4|.|TRBV28|TRBD1
CASTPTGVNEKLFF
TGTGCCAGCACACCGACAGGGGTTAATGAAAAACTGTTTTTT
>TRBJ2-7|.|TRBV5-1|TRBD1
CASSYAGTGGAAEQYF
TGCGCCAGCAGTTATGCCGGGACAGGGGGCGCGGCCGAGCAGTACTTC
>TRBJ1-4|.|TRBV18|.
CASSPTMAPTNEKLFF
TGTGCCAGCTCACCAACAATGGCCCCAACTAATGAAAAACTGTTTTTT
>TRBJ2-6|once|TRBV5-1|.
CASSLEGSGGSGANVLTF
TGCGCCAGCAGCTTGGAAGGGAGTGGAGGGTCTGGGGCCAACGTCCTGACTTTC
>TRBJ1-1|.|TRBV6-1|.
CASSATVNTEAFF
TGTGCCAGCAGTGCGACAGTGAACACTGAAGCTTTCTTT
>TRBJ1-1|.|TRBV29-1|.
CSVDSQNTEAFF
TGCAGCGTCGACAGCCAGAACACTGAAGCTTTCTTT
>TRBJ2-6|once|TRBV2|.
CASSGAGAGANVLTF
TGTGCCAGCTCCGGCGCAGGGGCTGGGGCCAACGTCCTGACTTTC
>TRBJ1-3|.|TRBV7-9|.
CASSPLSSGNTIYF
TGTGCCAGCAGCCCATTGAGCTCTGGAAACACCATATATTTT
>TRBJ2-2|.|TRBV5-4|TRBD1
CASSRGQGGPGELFF
TGTGCCAGCAGCCGCGGACAGGGGGGCCCCGGGGAGCTGTTTTTT
>TRBJ1-1|.|TRBV1|.
CTSSQGVGGRTEAFF
TGCACCAGCAGCCAGGGTGTGGGGGGGAGGACTGAAGCTTTCTTT
>TRBJ2-7|.|TRBV5-6|.
CASSLDPRGFYEQYF
TGTGCCAGCAGCTTAGATCCCAGGGGCTTCTACGAGCAGTACTTC
>TRBJ1-6|once|TRBV9|.
CASKGREYNSPLHF
TGTGCCAGCAAGGGTAGGGAGTATAATTCACCCCTCCACTTT
>TRBJ1-6|.|TRBV27|.
CASSSPSDSHNSPLHF
TGTGCCAGCAGTTCGCCCTCGGACAGCCATAATTCACCCCTCCACTTT
>TRBJ2-7|.|TRBV14|TRBD1
CASSLDRGETYEQYF
TGTGCCAGCAGCCTTGACAGGGGCGAAACCTACGAGCAGTACTTC
>TRBJ2-6|.|TRBV7-8|.
CASSPSVVMANVLTF
TGTGCCAGCAGCCCCTCCGTAGTGATGGCCAACGTCCTGACTTTC
>TRBJ2-1|.|TRBV4-2|TRBD2
CASSQVLANEQFF
TGTGCCAGCAGCCAAGTACTAGCGAATGAGCAGTTCTTC
>TRBJ1-2|.|TRBV18|.
CASSPSGGRVEGYTF
TGTGCCAGCTCACCAAGCGGGGGTCGAGTAGAAGGCTACACCTTC
>TRBJ2-7|.|TRBV18|TRBD1
CASSPPTGIHEQYF
TGTGCCAGCTCACCTCCGACAGGGATCCACGAGCAGTACTTC
>TRBJ1-6|.|TRBV25-1|.
CASSEGRGNSPLHF
TGTGCCAGCAGTGAAGGCAGGGGTAATTCACCCCTCCACTTT
>TRBJ2-5|.|TRBV2|.
CASSNSGLWGTQYF
TGTGCCAGCAGTAATTCAGGGCTCTGGGGAACCCAGTACTTC
>TRBJ1-2|few|TRBV19|.
CASSIFGELYGYTF
TGTGCCAGTAGTATTTTCGGGGAGCTATATGGCTACACCTTC
>TRBJ2-7|.|TRBV6-5|.
CASSYSEQGSYEQYF
TGTGCCAGCAGTTACTCTGAGCAGGGCTCCTACGAGCAGTACTTC
>TRBJ2-7|.|TRBV7-8|.
CASSLGEGFYEQYF
TGTGCCAGCAGCTTAGGAGAGGGATTCTACGAGCAGTACTTC
>TRBJ1-4|.|TRBV29-1|.
CSVAGDGSEKLFF
TGCAGCGTTGCGGGGGACGGGAGTGAAAAACTGTTTTTT
>TRBJ2-7|.|TRBV20-1|.
CSAQGTHEQYF
TGCAGTGCCCAGGGTACCCACGAGCAGTACTTC
>TRBJ2-5|few|TRBV29-1|TRBD1
CSVAGYRGETQYF
TGCAGCGTCGCCGGTTACAGGGGAGAGACCCAGTACTTC
>TRBJ2-2|.|TRBV29-1|.
CSVEEKADYSGELFF
TGCAGCGTTGAGGAGAAGGCCGATTACTCCGGGGAGCTGTTTTTT
>TRBJ2-1|.|TRBV29-1|.
CSAPNRNNEQFF
TGCAGCGCCCCCAACAGAAACAATGAGCAGTTCTTC
>TRBJ2-2|.|TRBV7-3|TRBD2
CASSLTSGVPGELFF
TGTGCCAGCAGCTTAACTAGCGGGGTTCCCGGGGAGCTGTTTTTT
>TRBJ1-4|.|TRBV5-1|.
CASGGTGATNEKLFF
TGCGCCAGCGGCGGAACAGGTGCAACTAATGAAAAACTGTTTTTT
>TRBJ2-1|few|TRBV7-9|.
CASSLARGYNEQFF
TGTGCCAGCAGCTTAGCCAGGGGTTACAATGAGCAGTTCTTC
>TRBJ2-7|.|TRBV7-9|TRBD1
CASSPRTGNYEQYF
TGTGCCAGCAGTCCCCGGACAGGGAACTACGAGCAGTACTTC
>TRBJ2-3|once|TRBV5-4|.
CASSLATDTQYF
TGTGCCAGCAGCTTGGCGACAGATACGCAGTATTTT
>TRBJ1-1|.|TRBV10-3|TRBD1
CAISLDRGLNTEAFF
TGTGCCATCAGCCTGGACAGGGGCCTGAACACTGAAGCTTTCTTT
>TRBJ1-1|.|TRBV4-2|.
CASSQVSGFEAFF
TGTGCCAGCAGCCAAGTGTCAGGGTTTGAAGCTTTCTTT
>TRBJ2-2|few|TRBV11-2|.
CASSQQSGELFF
TGTGCCAGCAGCCAACAAAGCGGGGAGCTGTTTTTT
>TRBJ1-4|once|TRBV5-1|TRBD1
CASSSRQGANEKLFF
TGCGCCAGCAGCTCCCGACAGGGGGCTAATGAAAAACTGTTTTTT
>TRBJ1-5|.|TRBV6-5|TRBD1
CASSLQGAGGQPQHF
TGTGCCAGCAGCCTACAGGGGGCGGGAGGTCAGCCCCAGCATTTT
>TRBJ2-4|once|TRBV9|TRBD1
CASSGRQGALTDIQYF
TGTGCCAGCAGCGGGAGACAGGGGGCGTTGACGGACATTCAGTACTTC
>TRBJ2-7|.|TRBV15|TRBD1
CATSSRQGYVSEQYF
TGTGCCACCAGCAGCCGACAGGGGTATGTCTCCGAGCAGTACTTC
>TRBJ1-1|.|TRBV7-3|.
CASSFGMNTEAFF
TGTGCCAGCAGCTTCGGGATGAACACTGAAGCTTTCTTT
>TRBJ1-2|.|TRBV5-1|.
CASSLGDINYGYTF
TGCGCCAGCAGCTTGGGGGACATTAACTATGGCTACACCTTC
>TRBJ2-3|.|TRBV15|TRBD1
CATSNRQGARSNTQYF
TGTGCCACCAGCAATAGACAGGGGGCGCGGTCGAACACGCAGTATTTT
>TRBJ2-7|.|TRBV5-4|TRBD1
CASTDRGQRYEQYF
TGTGCTTCGACAGATAGGGGACAGCGCTACGAGCAGTACTTC
>TRBJ1-1|once|TRBV29-1|.
CSVVWNTEAFF
TGCAGCGTTGTCTGGAACACTGAAGCTTTCTTT
>TRBJ2-2|.|TRBV13|TRBD2
CASSSNPGLAGGPGTGELFF
TGTGCCAGCAGCTCAAACCCGGGACTAGCGGGGGGGCCGGGCACCGGGGAGCTGTTTTTT